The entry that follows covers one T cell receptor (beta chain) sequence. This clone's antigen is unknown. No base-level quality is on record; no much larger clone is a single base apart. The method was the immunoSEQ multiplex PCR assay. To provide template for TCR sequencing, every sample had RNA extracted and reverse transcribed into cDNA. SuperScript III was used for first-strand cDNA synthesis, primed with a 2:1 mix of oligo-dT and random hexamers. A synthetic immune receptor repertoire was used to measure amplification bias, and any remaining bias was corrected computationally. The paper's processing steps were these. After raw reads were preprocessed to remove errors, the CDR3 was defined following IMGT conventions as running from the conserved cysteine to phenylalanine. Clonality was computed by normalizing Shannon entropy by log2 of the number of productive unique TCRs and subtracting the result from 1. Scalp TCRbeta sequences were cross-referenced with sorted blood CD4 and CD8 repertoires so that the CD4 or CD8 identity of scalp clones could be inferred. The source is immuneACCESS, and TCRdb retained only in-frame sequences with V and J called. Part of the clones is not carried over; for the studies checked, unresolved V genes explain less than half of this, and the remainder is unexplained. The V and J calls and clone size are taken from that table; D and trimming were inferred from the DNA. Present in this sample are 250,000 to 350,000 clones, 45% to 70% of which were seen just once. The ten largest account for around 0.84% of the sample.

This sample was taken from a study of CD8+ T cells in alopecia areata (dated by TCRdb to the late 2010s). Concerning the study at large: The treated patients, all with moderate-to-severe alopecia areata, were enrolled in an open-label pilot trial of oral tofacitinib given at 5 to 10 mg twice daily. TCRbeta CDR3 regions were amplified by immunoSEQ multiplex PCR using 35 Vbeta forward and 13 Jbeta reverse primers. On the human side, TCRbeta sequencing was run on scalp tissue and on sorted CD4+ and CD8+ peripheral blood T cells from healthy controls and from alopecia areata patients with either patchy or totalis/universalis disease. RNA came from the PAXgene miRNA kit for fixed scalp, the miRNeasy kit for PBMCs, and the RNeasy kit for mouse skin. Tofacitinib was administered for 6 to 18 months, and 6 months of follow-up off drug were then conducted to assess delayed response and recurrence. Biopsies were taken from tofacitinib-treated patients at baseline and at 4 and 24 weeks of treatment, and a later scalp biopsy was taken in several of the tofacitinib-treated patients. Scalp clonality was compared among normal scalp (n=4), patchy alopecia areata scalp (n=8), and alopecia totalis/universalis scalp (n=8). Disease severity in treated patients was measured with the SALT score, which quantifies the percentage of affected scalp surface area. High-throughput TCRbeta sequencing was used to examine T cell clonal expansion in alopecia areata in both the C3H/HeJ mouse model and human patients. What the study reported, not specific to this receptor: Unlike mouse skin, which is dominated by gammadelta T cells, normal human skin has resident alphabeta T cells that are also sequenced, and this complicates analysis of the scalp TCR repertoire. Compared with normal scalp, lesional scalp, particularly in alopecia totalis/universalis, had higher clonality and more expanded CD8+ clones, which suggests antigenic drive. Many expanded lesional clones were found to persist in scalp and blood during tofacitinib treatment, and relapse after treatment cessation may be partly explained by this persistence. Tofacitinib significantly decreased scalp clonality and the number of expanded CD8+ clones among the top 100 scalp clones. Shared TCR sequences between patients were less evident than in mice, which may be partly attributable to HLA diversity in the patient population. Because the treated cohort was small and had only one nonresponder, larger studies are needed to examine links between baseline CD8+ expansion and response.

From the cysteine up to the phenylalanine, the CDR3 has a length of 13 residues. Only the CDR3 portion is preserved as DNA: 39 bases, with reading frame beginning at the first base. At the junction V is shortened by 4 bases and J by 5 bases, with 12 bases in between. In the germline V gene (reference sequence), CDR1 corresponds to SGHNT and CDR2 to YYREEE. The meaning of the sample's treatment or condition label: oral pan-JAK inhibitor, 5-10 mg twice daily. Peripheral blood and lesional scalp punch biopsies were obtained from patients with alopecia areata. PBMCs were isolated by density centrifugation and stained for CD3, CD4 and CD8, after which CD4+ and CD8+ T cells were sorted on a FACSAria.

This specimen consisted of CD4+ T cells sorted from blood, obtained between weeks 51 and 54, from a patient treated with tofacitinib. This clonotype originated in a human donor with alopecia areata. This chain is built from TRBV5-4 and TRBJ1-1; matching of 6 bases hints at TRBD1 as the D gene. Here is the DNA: TGTGCCAGCAGCATAGTCCAGGGGACTGAAGCTTTCTTT. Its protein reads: CASSIVQGTEAFF. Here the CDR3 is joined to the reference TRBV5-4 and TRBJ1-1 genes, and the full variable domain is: ETGVTQSPTHLIKTRGQQVTLRCSSQSGHNTVSWYQQALGQGPQFIFQYYREEENGRGNFPPRFSGLQFPNYSSELNVNALELDDSALYLCASSIVQGTEAFFGQGTRLTVV.